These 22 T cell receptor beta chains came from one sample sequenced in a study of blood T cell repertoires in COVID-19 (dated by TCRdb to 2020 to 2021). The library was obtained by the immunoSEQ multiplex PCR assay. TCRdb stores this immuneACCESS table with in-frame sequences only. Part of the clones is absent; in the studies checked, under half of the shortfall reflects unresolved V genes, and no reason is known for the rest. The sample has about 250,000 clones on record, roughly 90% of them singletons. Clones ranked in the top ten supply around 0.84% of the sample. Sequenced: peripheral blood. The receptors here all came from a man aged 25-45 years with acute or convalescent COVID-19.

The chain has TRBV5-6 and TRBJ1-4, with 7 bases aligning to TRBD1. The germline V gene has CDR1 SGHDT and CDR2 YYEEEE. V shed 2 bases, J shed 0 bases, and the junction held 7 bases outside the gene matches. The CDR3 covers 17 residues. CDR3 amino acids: CASSLGGQITTNEKLFF. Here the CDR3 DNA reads TGTGCCAGCAGCTTAGGGGGACAGATCACAACTAATGAAAAACTGTTTTTT. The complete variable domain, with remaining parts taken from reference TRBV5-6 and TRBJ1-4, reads DAGVTQSPTHLIKTRGQQVTLRCSPKSGHDTVSWYQQALGQGPQFIFQYYEEEERQRGNFPDRFSGHQFPNYSSELNVNALLLGDSALYLCASSLGGQITTNEKLFFGSGTQLSVL.

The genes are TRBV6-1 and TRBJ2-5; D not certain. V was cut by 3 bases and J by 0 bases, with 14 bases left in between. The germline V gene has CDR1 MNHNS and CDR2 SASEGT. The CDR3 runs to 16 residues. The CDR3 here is CASSEKEKEYQETQYF. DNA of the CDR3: TGTGCCAGCAGTGAGAAAGAAAAGGAGTACCAAGAGACCCAGTACTTC.

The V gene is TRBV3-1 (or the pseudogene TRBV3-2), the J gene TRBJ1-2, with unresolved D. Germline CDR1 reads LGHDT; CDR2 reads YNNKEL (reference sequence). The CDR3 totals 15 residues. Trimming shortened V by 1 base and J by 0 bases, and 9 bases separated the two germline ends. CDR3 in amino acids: CASSQGAIANYGYTF. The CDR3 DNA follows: TGTGCCAGCAGCCAAGGGGCCATAGCTAACTATGGCTACACCTTC.

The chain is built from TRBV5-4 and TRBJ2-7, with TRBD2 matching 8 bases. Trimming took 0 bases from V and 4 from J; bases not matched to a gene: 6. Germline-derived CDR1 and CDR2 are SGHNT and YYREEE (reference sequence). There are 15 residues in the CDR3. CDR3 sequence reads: CASSLEAGGSYEQYF. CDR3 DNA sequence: TGTGCCAGCAGCTTGGAGGCGGGAGGAAGTTACGAGCAGTACTTC.

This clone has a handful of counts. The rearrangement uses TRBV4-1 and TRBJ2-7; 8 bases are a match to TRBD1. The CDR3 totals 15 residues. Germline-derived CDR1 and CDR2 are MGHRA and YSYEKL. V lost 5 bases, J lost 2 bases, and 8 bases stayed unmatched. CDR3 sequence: CASSNTGQEAYEQYF. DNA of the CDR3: TGCGCCAGCAGCAATACGGGACAGGAGGCCTACGAGCAGTACTTC.

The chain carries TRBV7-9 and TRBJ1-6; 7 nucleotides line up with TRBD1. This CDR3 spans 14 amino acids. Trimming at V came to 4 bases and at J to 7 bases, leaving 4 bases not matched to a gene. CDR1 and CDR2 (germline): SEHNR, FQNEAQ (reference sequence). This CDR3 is CASSSGQMNSPLHF. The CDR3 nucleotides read TGTGCCAGCAGCTCGGGACAGATGAATTCACCCCTCCACTTT.

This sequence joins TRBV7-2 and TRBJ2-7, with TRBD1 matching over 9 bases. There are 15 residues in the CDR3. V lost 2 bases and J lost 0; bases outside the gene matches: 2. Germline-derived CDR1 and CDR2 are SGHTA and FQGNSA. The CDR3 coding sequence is TGTGCCAGCAGCTTAAGGACAGGGGTCTCCTACGAGCAGTACTTC. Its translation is CASSLRTGVSYEQYF.

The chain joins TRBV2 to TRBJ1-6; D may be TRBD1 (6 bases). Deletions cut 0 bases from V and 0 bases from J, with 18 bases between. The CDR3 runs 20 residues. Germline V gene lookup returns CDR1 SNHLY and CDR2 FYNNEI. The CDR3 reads CASSEALLVWGRSYNSPLHF. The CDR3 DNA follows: TGTGCCAGCAGTGAAGCGCTTCTCGTGTGGGGGCGCTCCTATAATTCACCCCTCCACTTT.

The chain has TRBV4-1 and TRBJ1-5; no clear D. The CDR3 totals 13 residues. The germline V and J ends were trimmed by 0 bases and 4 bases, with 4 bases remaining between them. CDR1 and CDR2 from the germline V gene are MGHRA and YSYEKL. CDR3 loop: CASSQDYNQPQHF. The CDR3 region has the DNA TGCGCCAGCAGCCAAGATTATAATCAGCCCCAGCATTTT.

This CDR3 is CASSYTGAQPQHF. CDR3 in DNA: TGTGCCAGCAGTTACACAGGGGCTCAGCCCCAGCATTTT. The rearrangement links TRBV6-2 or TRBV6-3 to TRBJ1-5; 7 bases map to TRBD1. The trim removed 2 bases at V and 6 bases at J, leaving 1 base unmatched. This CDR3 is built from 13 residues. Per the germline V gene, CDR1 is MNHEY and CDR2 is SVGEGT.

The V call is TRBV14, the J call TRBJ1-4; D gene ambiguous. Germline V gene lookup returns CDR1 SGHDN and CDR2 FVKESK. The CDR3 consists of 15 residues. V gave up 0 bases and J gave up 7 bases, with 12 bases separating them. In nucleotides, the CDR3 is TGTGCCAGCAGCCAAGAACGAGGGAAGGGTGAAAAACTGTTTTTT. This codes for CASSQERGKGEKLFF.

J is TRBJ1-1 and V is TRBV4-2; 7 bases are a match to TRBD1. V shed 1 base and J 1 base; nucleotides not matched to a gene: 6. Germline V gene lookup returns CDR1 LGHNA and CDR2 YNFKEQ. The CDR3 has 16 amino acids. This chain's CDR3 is CASSQGQRQGNTEAFF. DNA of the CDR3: TGTGCCAGCAGCCAAGGGCAGAGACAGGGGAACACTGAAGCTTTCTTT.

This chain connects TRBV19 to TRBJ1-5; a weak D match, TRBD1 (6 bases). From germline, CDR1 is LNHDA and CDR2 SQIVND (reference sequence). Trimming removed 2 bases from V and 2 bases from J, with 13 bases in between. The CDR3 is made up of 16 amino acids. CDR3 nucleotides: TGTGCCAGTAGTATACGGGGGGCGGCTGGCAATCAGCCCCAGCATTTT. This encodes CASSIRGAAGNQPQHF.

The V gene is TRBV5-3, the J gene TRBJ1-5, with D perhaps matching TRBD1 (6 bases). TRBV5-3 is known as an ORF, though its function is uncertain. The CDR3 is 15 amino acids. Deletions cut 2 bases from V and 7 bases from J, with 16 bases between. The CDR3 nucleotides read TGTGCCAGAAGCTTCCTACAGGGTACGGGGCAGCCCCAGCATTTT. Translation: CARSFLQGTGQPQHF.

The CDR3 sequence: CASGLGSGANVLTF. The DNA for the CDR3 is TGCGCCAGCGGACTAGGTTCTGGGGCCAACGTCCTGACTTTC. The rearrangement uses TRBV5-1 and TRBJ2-6; TRBD2 matches at 7 bases. The V gene's germline CDR1 is SGHRS and CDR2 YFSETQ. V lost 7 bases and J lost 1; bases outside the gene matches: 2. This CDR3 spans 14 amino acids.

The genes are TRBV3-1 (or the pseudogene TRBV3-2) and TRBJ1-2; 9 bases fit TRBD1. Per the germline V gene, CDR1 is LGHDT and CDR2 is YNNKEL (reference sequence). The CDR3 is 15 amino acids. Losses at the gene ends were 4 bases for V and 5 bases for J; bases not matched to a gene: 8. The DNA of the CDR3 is TGTGCCAGCAGCCTTAAGGGACAGGGAATATATGGCTACACCTTC. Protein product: CASSLKGQGIYGYTF.

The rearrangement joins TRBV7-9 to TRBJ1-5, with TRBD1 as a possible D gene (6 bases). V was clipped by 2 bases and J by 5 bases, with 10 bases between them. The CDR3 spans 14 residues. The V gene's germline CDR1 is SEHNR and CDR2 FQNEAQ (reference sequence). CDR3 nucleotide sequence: TGTGCCAGCAGCTTAACGGCAGGGGATCAGCCCCAGCATTTT. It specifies CASSLTAGDQPQHF.

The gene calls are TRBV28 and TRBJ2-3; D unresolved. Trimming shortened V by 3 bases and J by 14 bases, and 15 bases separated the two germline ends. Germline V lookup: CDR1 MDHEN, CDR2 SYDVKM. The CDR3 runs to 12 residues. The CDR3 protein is CASSFSGGSAYF. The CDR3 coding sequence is TGTGCCAGCAGTTTCTCGGGTGGGTCTGCGTATTTT.

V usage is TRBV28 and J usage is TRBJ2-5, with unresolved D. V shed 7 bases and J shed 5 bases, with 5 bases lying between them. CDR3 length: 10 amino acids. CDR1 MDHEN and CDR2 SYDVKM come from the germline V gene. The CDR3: CASTGETQYF. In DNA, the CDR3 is TGTGCCAGCACCGGGGAGACCCAGTACTTC.

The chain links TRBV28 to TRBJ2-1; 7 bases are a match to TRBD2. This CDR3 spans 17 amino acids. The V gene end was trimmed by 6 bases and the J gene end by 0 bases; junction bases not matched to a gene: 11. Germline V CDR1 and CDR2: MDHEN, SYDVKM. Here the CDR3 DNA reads TGTGCCAGCAGCTGGGGGGGAACCGCCGGCTCCTACAATGAGCAGTTCTTC. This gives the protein CASSWGGTAGSYNEQFF. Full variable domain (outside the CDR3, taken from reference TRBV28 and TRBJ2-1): DVKVTQSSRYLVKRTGEKVFLECVQDMDHENMFWYRQDPGLGLRLIYFSYDVKMKEKGDIPEGYSVSREKKERFSLILESASTNQTSMYLCASSWGGTAGSYNEQFFGPGTRLTVL.

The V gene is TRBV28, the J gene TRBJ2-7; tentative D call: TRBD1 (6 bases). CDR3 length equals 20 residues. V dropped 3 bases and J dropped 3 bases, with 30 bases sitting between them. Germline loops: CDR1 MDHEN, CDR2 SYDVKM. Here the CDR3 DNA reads TGTGCCAGCAGTTTTTCCATAAAATCTACCGTTGGACAGATGAGCTACGAGCAGTACTTC. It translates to CASSFSIKSTVGQMSYEQYF.

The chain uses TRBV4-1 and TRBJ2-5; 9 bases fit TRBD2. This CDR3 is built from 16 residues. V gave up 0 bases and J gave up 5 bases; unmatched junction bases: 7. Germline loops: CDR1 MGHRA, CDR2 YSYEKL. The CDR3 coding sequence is TGCGCCAGCAGCCAAGACGGAGCGGGGGGTTTTGAGACCCAGTACTTC. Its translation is CASSQDGAGGFETQYF.